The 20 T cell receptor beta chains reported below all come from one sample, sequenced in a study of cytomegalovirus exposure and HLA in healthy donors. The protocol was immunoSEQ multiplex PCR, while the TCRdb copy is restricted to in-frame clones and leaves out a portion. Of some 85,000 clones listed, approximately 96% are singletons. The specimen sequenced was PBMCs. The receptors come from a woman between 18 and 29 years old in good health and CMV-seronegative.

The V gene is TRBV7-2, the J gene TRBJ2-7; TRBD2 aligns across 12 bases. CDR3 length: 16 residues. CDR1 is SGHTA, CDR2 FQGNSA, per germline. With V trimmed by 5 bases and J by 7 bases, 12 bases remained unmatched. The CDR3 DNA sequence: TGTGCCAGCAGCGCCCTCGTGGCTAGCGGGAGGGAGGAGCAGTACTTC. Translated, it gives CASSALVASGREEQYF.

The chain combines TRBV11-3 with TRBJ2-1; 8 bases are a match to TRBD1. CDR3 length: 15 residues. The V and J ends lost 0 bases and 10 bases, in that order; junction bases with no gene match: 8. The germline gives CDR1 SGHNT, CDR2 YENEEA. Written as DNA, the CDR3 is TGTGCCAGCAGCTTAGACGGCGCAGGGGGCGGCGAGCAGTTCTTC. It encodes CASSLDGAGGGEQFF. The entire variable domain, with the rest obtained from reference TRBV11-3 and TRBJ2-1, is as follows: EAGVVQSPRYKIIEKKQPVAFWCNPISGHNTLYWYLQNLGQGPELLIRYENEEAVDDSQLPKDRFSAERLKGVDSTLKIQPAELGDSAVYLCASSLDGAGGGEQFFGPGTRLTVL.

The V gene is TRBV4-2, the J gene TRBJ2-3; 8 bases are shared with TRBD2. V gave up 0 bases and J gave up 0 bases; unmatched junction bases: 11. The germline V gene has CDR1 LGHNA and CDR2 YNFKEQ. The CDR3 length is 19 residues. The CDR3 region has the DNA TGTGCCAGCAGCCAAGAGGGGCGCGCGGGAGGCGACAGCACAGATACGCAGTATTTT. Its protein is CASSQEGRAGGDSTDTQYF.

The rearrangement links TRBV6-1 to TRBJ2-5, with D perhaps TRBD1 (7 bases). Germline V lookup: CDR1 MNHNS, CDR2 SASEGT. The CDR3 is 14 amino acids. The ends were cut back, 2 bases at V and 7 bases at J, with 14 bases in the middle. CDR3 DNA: TGTGCCAGCAGTGAACGGTCAGGGGGAGGGACCCAGTACTTC. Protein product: CASSERSGGGTQYF.

Here the CDR3 DNA reads TGTGCCAGTCGGACAGGGGGCTCTTTTGGCTACACCTTC. It specifies CASRTGGSFGYTF. The chain employs TRBV28 and TRBJ1-2; the match to TRBD1 covers 11 bases. The CDR3 is made up of 13 amino acids. CDR1 is MDHEN and CDR2 is SYDVKM in the germline V gene. The V segment lost 9 bases and the J segment 7 bases; nucleotides outside the gene matches: 7.

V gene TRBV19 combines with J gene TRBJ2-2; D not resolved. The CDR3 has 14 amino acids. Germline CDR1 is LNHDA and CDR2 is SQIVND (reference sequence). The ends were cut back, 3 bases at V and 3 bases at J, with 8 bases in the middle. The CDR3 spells CASSMLPDTGELFF. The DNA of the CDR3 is TGTGCCAGTAGTATGCTTCCAGACACCGGGGAGCTGTTTTTT.

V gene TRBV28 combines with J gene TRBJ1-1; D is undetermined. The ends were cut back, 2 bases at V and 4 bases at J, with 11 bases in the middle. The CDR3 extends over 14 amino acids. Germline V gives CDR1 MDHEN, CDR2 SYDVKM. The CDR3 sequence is CASSLAPSGTEAFF. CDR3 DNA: TGTGCCAGCAGTTTAGCTCCGTCAGGCACTGAAGCTTTCTTT.

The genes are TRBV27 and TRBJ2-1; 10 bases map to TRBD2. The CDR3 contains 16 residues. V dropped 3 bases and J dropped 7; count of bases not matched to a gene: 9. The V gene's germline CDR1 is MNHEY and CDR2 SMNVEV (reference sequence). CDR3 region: CASSLAASGSRNEQFF. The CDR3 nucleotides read TGTGCCAGCAGTTTGGCGGCTAGCGGGAGTCGGAATGAGCAGTTCTTC.

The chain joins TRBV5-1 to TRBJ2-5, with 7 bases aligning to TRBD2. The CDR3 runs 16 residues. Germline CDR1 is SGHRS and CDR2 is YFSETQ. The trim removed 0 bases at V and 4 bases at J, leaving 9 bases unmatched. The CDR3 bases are TGCGCCAGCAGCTTGGGAGGGCGGGAGCAAGGAGAGACCCAGTACTTC. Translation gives CASSLGGREQGETQYF.

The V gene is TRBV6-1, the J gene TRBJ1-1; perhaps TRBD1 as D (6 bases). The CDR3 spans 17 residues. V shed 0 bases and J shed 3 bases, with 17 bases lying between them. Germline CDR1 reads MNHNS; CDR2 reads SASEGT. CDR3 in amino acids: CASSEALGGPSDTEAFF. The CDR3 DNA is TGTGCCAGCAGTGAAGCGCTCGGGGGGCCCTCCGACACTGAAGCTTTCTTT.

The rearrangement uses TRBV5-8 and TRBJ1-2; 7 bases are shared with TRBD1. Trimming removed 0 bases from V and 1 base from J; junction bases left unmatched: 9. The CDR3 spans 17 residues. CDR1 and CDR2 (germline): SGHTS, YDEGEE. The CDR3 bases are TGTGCCAGCAGCTTGGCCCCAGGGGGGAATGGTAACTATGGCTACACCTTC. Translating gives CASSLAPGGNGNYGYTF.

The CDR3 here is CASSPTPDRASWFHFYTF. For the CDR3, the DNA is TGTGCCAGCAGTCCAACCCCGGACAGGGCGAGTTGGTTTCACTTCTACACCTTC. The rearrangement links TRBV28 to TRBJ1-2; 8 nucleotides match TRBD1. This CDR3 has 18 residues. Germline CDR1 is MDHEN and CDR2 is SYDVKM. J was trimmed by 10 bases and V by 5 bases; bases with no gene match: 24.

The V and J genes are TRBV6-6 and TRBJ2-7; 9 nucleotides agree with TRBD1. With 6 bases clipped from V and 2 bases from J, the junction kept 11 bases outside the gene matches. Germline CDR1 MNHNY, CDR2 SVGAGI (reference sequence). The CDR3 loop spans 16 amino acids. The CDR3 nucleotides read TGTGCCAGCAGGGACCCACCGGGACAGGGTACCTACGAGCAGTACTTC. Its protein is CASRDPPGQGTYEQYF.

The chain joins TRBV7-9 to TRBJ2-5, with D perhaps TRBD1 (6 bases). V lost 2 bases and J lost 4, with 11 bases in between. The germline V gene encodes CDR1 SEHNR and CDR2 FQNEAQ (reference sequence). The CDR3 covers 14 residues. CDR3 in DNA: TGTGCCAGCAGCTTACCGGCAGGGGTAGAGACCCAGTACTTC. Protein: CASSLPAGVETQYF.

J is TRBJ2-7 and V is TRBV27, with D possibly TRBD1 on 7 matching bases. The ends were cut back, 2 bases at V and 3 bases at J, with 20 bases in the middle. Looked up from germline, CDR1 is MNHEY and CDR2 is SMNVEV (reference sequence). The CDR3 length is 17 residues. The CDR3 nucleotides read TGTGCCAGCAGTTTAAGGGGGGACAGTCGTATAAGCTACGAGCAGTACTTC. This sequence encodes CASSLRGDSRISYEQYF.

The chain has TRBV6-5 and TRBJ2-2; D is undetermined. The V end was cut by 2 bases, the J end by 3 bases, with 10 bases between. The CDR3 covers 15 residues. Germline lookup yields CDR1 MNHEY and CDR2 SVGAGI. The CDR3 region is CASSYVAADTGELFF. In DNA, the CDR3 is TGTGCCAGCAGTTACGTCGCGGCCGACACCGGGGAGCTGTTTTTT.

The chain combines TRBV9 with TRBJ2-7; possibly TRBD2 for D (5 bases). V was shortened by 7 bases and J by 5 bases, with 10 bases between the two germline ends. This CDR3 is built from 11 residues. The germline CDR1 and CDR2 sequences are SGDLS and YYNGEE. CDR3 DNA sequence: TGTGCCAGCGGGGAGATAGACGAGCAGTACTTC. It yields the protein CASGEIDEQYF. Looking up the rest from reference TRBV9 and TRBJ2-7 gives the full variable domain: DSGVTQTPKHLITATGQRVTLRCSPRSGDLSVYWYQQSLDQGLQFLIQYYNGEERAKGNILERFSAQQFPDLHSELNLSSLELGDSALYFCASGEIDEQYFGPGTRLTVT.

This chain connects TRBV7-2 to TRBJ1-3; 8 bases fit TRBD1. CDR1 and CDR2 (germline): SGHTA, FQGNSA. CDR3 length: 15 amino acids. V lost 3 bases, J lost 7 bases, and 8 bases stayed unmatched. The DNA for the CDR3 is TGTGCCAGCAGCTTTTCCGGGACAGGCGGTAACACCATATATTTT. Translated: CASSFSGTGGNTIYF. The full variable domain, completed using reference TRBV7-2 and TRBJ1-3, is GAGVSQSPSNKVTEKGKDVELRCDPISGHTALYWYRQSLGQGLEFLIYFQGNSAPDKSGLPSDRFSAERTGGSVSTLTIQRTQQEDSAVYLCASSFSGTGGNTIYFGEGSWLTVV.

CDR3 sequence reads: CASSVGQGLSYEQYF. The CDR3 DNA is TGTGCCAGCAGCGTCGGACAGGGGTTATCCTACGAGCAGTACTTC. The chain combines TRBV9 with TRBJ2-7; 9 nucleotides line up with TRBD1. Germline-derived CDR1 and CDR2 are SGDLS and YYNGEE. This CDR3 is built from 15 residues. V was pared by 2 bases and J by 1 base, with 4 bases of the junction left unmatched. Full variable domain (outside the CDR3, taken from reference TRBV9 and TRBJ2-7): DSGVTQTPKHLITATGQRVTLRCSPRSGDLSVYWYQQSLDQGLQFLIQYYNGEERAKGNILERFSAQQFPDLHSELNLSSLELGDSALYFCASSVGQGLSYEQYFGPGTRLTVT.

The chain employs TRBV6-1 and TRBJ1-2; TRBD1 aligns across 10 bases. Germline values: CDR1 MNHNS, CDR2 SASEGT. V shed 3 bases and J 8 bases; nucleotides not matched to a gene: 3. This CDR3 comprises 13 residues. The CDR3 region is CASSEGTGEGYTF. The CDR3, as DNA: TGTGCCAGCAGTGAGGGGACAGGGGAGGGCTACACCTTC.